This T cell receptor (beta chain) was captured by sequencing in a study of OX40 agonist ivuxolimab in advanced cancers. The wider study: Three patients responded partially, comprising one with hepatocellular carcinoma and two with cutaneous melanoma.

Germline V CDR1 and CDR2: SGHNT, YYREEE (reference sequence). CDR3 size: 14 residues. V lost 2 bases to trimming and J lost 10 bases; unmatched junction nucleotides: 6. Patients were ineligible given autoimmune disease history or systemic immunosuppression. The sampling schedule covered blood at baseline, cycle 4 day 1, and cycle 7 day 1. The repertoire was sequenced with immunoSEQ multiplex PCR; TCRdb's copy has only in-frame clones and lacks some. The sample yields around 80,000 clones, approximately 83% seen once. This sequence joins TRBV5-4 and TRBJ1-6; 7 bases match TRBD1. The receptor was isolated from an adult with an advanced solid tumor such as melanoma, head and neck, liver or kidney cancer. The sample consisted of CD4+ or CD8+ T cells sorted from blood, taken in a trial of the OX40 agonist ivuxolimab. The CDR3 DNA follows: TGTGCCAGCAGCTTTGAGACAGGGCTCTCACCCCTCCACTTT. Its translation is CASSFETGLSPLHF.